This TCR beta chain was recovered during a study of graft-versus-host responses after intestinal transplantation. Findings of the study overall: Graft-donor T cell macrochimerism in patients accompanied high graft-versus-host to host-versus-graft clonal ratios in allografts.

Worth noting for this clone: Its antigen remains unidentified.

This table comes from immunoSEQ multiplex PCR, and its TCRdb copy is limited to in-frame clones, with some not included. Of tens of thousands of clones in the sample, nearly 95% were seen once. The CDR3 is 14 amino acids. The V end was cut by 2 bases, the J end by 8 bases, with 12 bases between. This TCR was recovered from a human donor who was the organ donor for an intestinal transplant. V is TRBV23-1 and J is TRBJ1-4; D is unresolved. Being an ORF, TRBV23-1 has a function that is uncertain. The material was unstimulated CD8+ T cells sorted from spleen or lymph node cells, obtained before transplant. The CDR3 reads CASSQGEGQEKLFF. CDR3 coding DNA: TGCGCCAGCAGTCAAGGGGAGGGCCAAGAAAAACTGTTTTTT.